A single sample is the source of the 15 T cell receptor beta chains below, sequenced in a study of a mutant IDH1 vaccine in newly diagnosed glioma. Using immunoSEQ multiplex PCR, the repertoire was profiled, and TCRdb retains in-frame clones only, with some absent. The table shows 110,000 or so clones, with under 90% occurring only once. Antigen specificity for these receptors is unknown. Time point indicated: week 11, during vaccination. A single vaccine dose contained 300 ug of mutant IDH1 20-mer peptide, and topical imiquimod was used with it. The source was PBMCs, collected from a glioma patient whose treatment included an IDH1 peptide vaccine. Receptor source: a woman between 45 and 65 years old with glioma.

V is TRBV28 and J is TRBJ2-7; TRBD1 is a possible D gene (5 bases). V was cut by 5 bases and J by 4 bases, with 18 bases left in between. The CDR3 contains 15 residues. Germline V lookup: CDR1 MDHEN, CDR2 SYDVKM. CDR3 loop: CASSEGEPQSYEQYF. DNA of the CDR3: TGTGCCAGCAGTGAAGGGGAACCCCAATCTTACGAGCAGTACTTC. Supplemented by reference TRBV28 and TRBJ2-7, the full variable domain reads DVKVTQSSRYLVKRTGEKVFLECVQDMDHENMFWYRQDPGLGLRLIYFSYDVKMKEKGDIPEGYSVSREKKERFSLILESASTNQTSMYLCASSEGEPQSYEQYFGPGTRLTVT.

The chain employs TRBV5-5 and TRBJ2-4; possibly TRBD1 for D (6 bases). The CDR3 loop spans 17 amino acids. Trimming shortened V by 0 bases and J by 1 base, and 14 bases separated the two germline ends. The germline V gene encodes CDR1 SGHKS and CDR2 YYEKEE (reference sequence). The DNA of the CDR3 is TGTGCCAGCAGCTTGGCCCCAAACAGGGACGCCAAAAACATTCAGTACTTC. Translating gives CASSLAPNRDAKNIQYF. The full variable domain, in which reference TRBV5-5 and TRBJ2-4 provide the parts outside the CDR3, is DAGVTQSPTHLIKTRGQQVTLRCSPISGHKSVSWYQQVLGQGPQFIFQYYEKEERGRGNFPDRFSARQFPNYSSELNVNALLLGDSALYLCASSLAPNRDAKNIQYFGAGTRLSVL.

The chain recombines TRBV5-1 with TRBJ2-3; possible D gene TRBD2, 5 bases. Trimming removed 0 bases from V and 1 base from J, with 12 bases in between. This CDR3 comprises 16 residues. Germline loops: CDR1 SGHRS, CDR2 YFSETQ. The CDR3: CASSLEPSSRTDTQYF. The CDR3 DNA sequence: TGCGCCAGCAGCTTGGAACCTAGCAGCCGCACAGATACGCAGTATTTT.

This clone was counted between two and nine times. CDR3 amino acids: CASSLAADWNTEAFF. CDR3 nucleotide sequence: TGTGCCAGCAGCTTGGCGGCAGACTGGAACACTGAAGCTTTCTTT. The gene calls are TRBV11-1 and TRBJ1-1, with D hard to call. This CDR3 contains 15 residues. Germline-derived CDR1 and CDR2 are SGHAT and FQDESV (reference sequence). V lost 3 bases and J lost 1, with 12 bases in between. The full variable domain, with the rest looked up from reference TRBV11-1 and TRBJ1-1, is EAEVAQSPRYKITEKSQAVAFWCDPISGHATLYWYRQILGQGPELLVQFQDESVVDDSQLPKDRFSAERLKGVDSTLKIQPAELGDSAMYLCASSLAADWNTEAFFGQGTRLTVV.

The J gene is TRBJ2-3, the V gene TRBV2; perhaps TRBD1 as D (5 bases). Germline V gene lookup returns CDR1 SNHLY and CDR2 FYNNEI. CDR3 length: 13 amino acids. The germline V and J ends were trimmed by 11 bases and 0 bases, with 12 bases remaining between them. Here the CDR3 reads CAGHSISTDTQYF. CDR3 sequence (DNA): TGTGCCGGACACTCCATAAGCACAGATACGCAGTATTTT.

The CDR3 region has the DNA TGTGCTAGTGGTCTCGGGGACGGAAGCTACGAGCAGTACTTC. This sequence encodes CASGLGDGSYEQYF. The chain uses TRBV12-5 and TRBJ2-7, with D perhaps given as TRBD1 or TRBD2 (5 bases each). Per the germline V gene, CDR1 is LGHNT and CDR2 is FRNRAP. The CDR3 sequence is 14 residues long. Deletions cut 5 bases from V and 3 bases from J, with 14 bases between.

The rearrangement uses TRBV19 and TRBJ1-5, with a possible D match to TRBD1 (6 bases). Germline lookup yields CDR1 LNHDA and CDR2 SQIVND (reference sequence). V lost 8 bases and J lost 6, with 14 bases in between. This CDR3 is 13 amino acids long. The CDR3 sequence: CASVQGGGQPQHF. CDR3 sequence (DNA): TGTGCCAGTGTCCAAGGGGGAGGTCAGCCCCAGCATTTT.

This chain uses TRBV28 with TRBJ2-5; possibly TRBD2 for D (6 bases). The germline V gene has CDR1 MDHEN and CDR2 SYDVKM. CDR3 length equals 14 residues. With 7 bases removed from V and 7 bases from J, the gap between germline ends came to 19 bases. The CDR3 protein is CASNGGLWGGTQYF. The DNA for the CDR3 is TGTGCCAGCAATGGGGGTCTATGGGGAGGGACCCAGTACTTC.

The chain joins TRBV30 to TRBJ1-6; D unresolved. Germline V gives CDR1 GTSNPN, CDR2 SVGIG (reference sequence). The CDR3 is 13 amino acids. With 1 base removed from V and 7 bases from J, the gap between germline ends came to 8 bases. CDR3 in amino acids: CAWSGARNSPLHF. CDR3 nucleotide sequence: TGTGCCTGGAGTGGGGCGCGAAATTCACCCCTCCACTTT. The full variable domain, rest sourced from reference TRBV30 and TRBJ1-6, is SQTIHQWPATLVQPVGSPLSLECTVEGTSNPNLYWYRQAAGRGLQLLFYSVGIGQISSEVPQNLSASRPQDRQFILSSKKLLLSDSGFYLCAWSGARNSPLHFGNGTRLTVT.

The chain uses TRBV18 and TRBJ2-2; D gene unclear. The CDR3 is 12 amino acids. Germline CDR1 and CDR2: KGHSH and LQKENI. V was cut by 8 bases and J by 4 bases, with 8 bases left in between. The CDR3 nucleotides read TGTGCCAGCGGTACGAGCACCGGGGAGCTGTTTTTT. As protein: CASGTSTGELFF.

V and J are TRBV5-5 and TRBJ1-2; 7 bases map to TRBD1. This CDR3 spans 15 amino acids. Germline trimming cut 4 bases from V and 3 bases from J; bases unmatched to any gene: 9. Germline V lookup: CDR1 SGHKS, CDR2 YYEKEE (reference sequence). The CDR3 reads CASSLSQGMDYGYTF. The CDR3 region has the DNA TGTGCCAGCAGCCTCTCACAGGGGATGGACTATGGCTACACCTTC.

V and J are TRBV6-5 and TRBJ2-7; 8 bases agree with TRBD2. This CDR3 contains 12 residues. CDR1 and CDR2 (germline): MNHEY, SVGAGI. Trimming cost V 10 bases and J 0 bases; bases outside gene matches: 2. CDR3 residues: CATGGNSYEQYF. The CDR3 nucleotides are TGTGCCACGGGGGGGAACTCCTACGAGCAGTACTTC.

The J gene is TRBJ2-7, the V gene TRBV19, with a weak D call TRBD1 (5 bases). V lost 2 bases and J lost 4, with 18 bases in between. This CDR3 contains 16 residues. The V gene's germline CDR1 is LNHDA and CDR2 SQIVND (reference sequence). The CDR3 DNA reads as TGTGCCAGTAGTATAAAGGGGCCGAGGTTGGGTTACGAGCAGTACTTC. Amino acids: CASSIKGPRLGYEQYF.

This clone appeared a few times. Here the CDR3 reads CASSLGHSGRIYNEQFF. The CDR3 DNA is TGTGCCAGCAGCTTGGGGCACAGCGGGAGGATCTACAATGAGCAGTTCTTC. The chain combines TRBV5-4 with TRBJ2-1, with 9 nucleotides matching TRBD2. With V trimmed by 0 bases and J by 3 bases, 7 bases remained unmatched. There are 17 residues in the CDR3. The germline CDR1 and CDR2 sequences are SGHNT and YYREEE (reference sequence). Filled out from reference TRBV5-4 and TRBJ2-1, the complete variable domain reads ETGVTQSPTHLIKTRGQQVTLRCSSQSGHNTVSWYQQALGQGPQFIFQYYREEENGRGNFPPRFSGLQFPNYSSELNVNALELDDSALYLCASSLGHSGRIYNEQFFGPGTRLTVL.

The gene calls are TRBV5-1 and TRBJ2-7; 10 nucleotides match TRBD1. Per the germline V gene, CDR1 is SGHRS and CDR2 is YFSETQ. The CDR3 consists of 15 residues. J lost 4 bases, V lost 3 bases, and 7 bases had no gene match. CDR3 region: CASSSPGQGSYEQYF. The CDR3 DNA reads TGCGCCAGCAGCTCCCCGGGACAGGGGTCGTACGAGCAGTACTTC. Drawing the rest from reference TRBV5-1 and TRBJ2-7, the complete variable domain is KAGVTQTPRYLIKTRGQQVTLSCSPISGHRSVSWYQQTPGQGLQFLFEYFSETQRNKGNFPGRFSGRQFSNSRSEMNVSTLELGDSALYLCASSSPGQGSYEQYFGPGTRLTVT.